Sequencing of this T cell receptor beta chain was carried out in a study of cytomegalovirus exposure and HLA in healthy donors. Study overall: Earlier work reported 100 million or so unique TCR beta sequences from 170 million or so T cells.

This CDR3 is 14 amino acids long. V gave up 0 bases and J gave up 5 bases; unmatched junction bases: 3. Per germline, CDR1 SGHDT and CDR2 YYEEEE. This clone was detected a few times. Its target is unknown. General observations from the study: The authors listed 164 TCR beta chains as cytomegalovirus-associated. Later on, analysis showed that most CMV-associated TCR beta chains appeared to be HLA-restricted.

The PCR was carried out with 60 Vbeta primers and 13 Jbeta primers. Clones were read by immunoSEQ multiplex PCR, and TCRdb kept only the in-frame ones, dropping some. In the table there are 85,000 to 100,000 clones, about 83% of which are singletons. This receptor was taken from a female donor in good health and CMV-seropositive. The V and J genes are TRBV5-6 and TRBJ2-7; TRBD1 matches at 9 bases. The sequenced sample was PBMCs. CDR3 DNA: TGTGCCAGCAGCTTGGCTGGGACAGGGAACGAGCAGTACTTC. Protein sequence: CASSLAGTGNEQYF. The full variable domain, rest sourced from reference TRBV5-6 and TRBJ2-7, is DAGVTQSPTHLIKTRGQQVTLRCSPKSGHDTVSWYQQALGQGPQFIFQYYEEEERQRGNFPDRFSGHQFPNYSSELNVNALLLGDSALYLCASSLAGTGNEQYFGPGTRLTVT.